The 8 T cell receptor beta chains reported below all come from one sample, sequenced in a study of T cell responses to AZD1222 COVID-19 vaccine. This table comes from immunoSEQ multiplex PCR, and its TCRdb copy is limited to in-frame clones, with some not included. The sample yields approximately 120,000 clones, approximately 82% seen once. The sequences come from peripheral blood, collected 28 days after the second AZD1222 dose. The receptors here all came from an adult who received the AZD1222 COVID-19 vaccine.

CDR3 loop: CASSTTGGGQPQHF. DNA of the CDR3: TGTGCCAGCAGCACGACAGGGGGCGGGCAGCCCCAGCATTTT. The chain is built from TRBV6-2 or TRBV6-3 and TRBJ1-5, with 10 nucleotides matching TRBD1. This CDR3 contains 14 residues. Germline lookup yields CDR1 MNHEY and CDR2 SVGEGT. V lost 6 bases, J lost 7 bases, and 6 bases stayed unmatched.

The CDR3 DNA reads TGTGCCAGCAGCCATCCTAGCGGCCGCACCGGGGAGCTGTTTTTT. This translates into CASSHPSGRTGELFF. The chain links TRBV3-1 (or the pseudogene TRBV3-2) to TRBJ2-2; 7 positions match TRBD2. The germline gives CDR1 LGHDT, CDR2 YNNKEL (reference sequence). CDR3 length: 15 residues. V was clipped by 3 bases and J by 4 bases; unmatched bases: 5.

The V and J genes are TRBV15 and TRBJ2-7; TRBD1 is a possible D gene (5 bases). The V gene lost 0 bases and the J gene lost 1 base, with 7 bases spanning the gap. There are 14 residues in the CDR3. Germline assignment: CDR1 LNHNV and CDR2 YYDKDF (reference sequence). The CDR3 sequence: CATSREGVSYEQYF. For the CDR3, the DNA is TGTGCCACCAGCAGAGAAGGGGTTTCCTACGAGCAGTACTTC.

The CDR3 sequence is CATSRVDTYEQYF. In DNA form, the CDR3 reads TGTGCCACCAGCAGAGTGGACACCTACGAGCAGTACTTC. The V call is TRBV15, the J call TRBJ2-7, with D possibly TRBD1 on 5 matching bases. This CDR3 comprises 13 residues. Per the germline V gene, CDR1 is LNHNV and CDR2 is YYDKDF (reference sequence). Between the trimmed V and J ends, which lost 1 base and 2 bases, there was a span of 6 bases.

This sequence joins TRBV9 and TRBJ1-6; D is undetermined. This CDR3 is 11 amino acids long. Trimming took 3 bases from V and 14 from J, leaving 9 bases between them. The germline CDR1 and CDR2 sequences are SGDLS and YYNGEE. The CDR3 protein is CASSAGLSLHF. DNA for the CDR3: TGTGCCAGCAGCGCCGGGTTGTCCCTCCACTTT. The whole variable domain, remainder taken from reference TRBV9 and TRBJ1-6, is DSGVTQTPKHLITATGQRVTLRCSPRSGDLSVYWYQQSLDQGLQFLIQYYNGEERAKGNILERFSAQQFPDLHSELNLSSLELGDSALYFCASSAGLSLHFGNGTRLTVT.

V and J are TRBV6-2 or TRBV6-3 and TRBJ1-1, with unresolved D. Trimming took off 5 bases at V and 1 base at J, with 8 bases between the two ends. This CDR3 has 13 amino acids. Germline loops: CDR1 MNHEY, CDR2 SVGEGT. The CDR3 DNA is TGTGCCAGCAGTACCCTAGGGAACACTGAAGCTTTCTTT. Its translation: CASSTLGNTEAFF.

This CDR3 is CASSLMIGDSPLHF. CDR3 nucleotide sequence: TGTGCCAGCAGCTTAATGATCGGGGATTCACCCCTCCACTTT. The gene calls are TRBV11-2 and TRBJ1-6; D unresolved. V was shortened by 2 bases and J by 8 bases, with 10 bases between the two germline ends. Germline loops: CDR1 SGHAT, CDR2 FQNNGV. This CDR3 region has 14 residues.

The CDR3 DNA is TGTGCCAGCAGTGTTACGGGGGGGCAAACGCAGTATTTT. This encodes CASSVTGGQTQYF. The chain links TRBV25-1 to TRBJ2-3, with 8 bases aligning to TRBD2. V lost 4 bases, J lost 9 bases, and 6 bases stayed unmatched. There are 13 residues in the CDR3. CDR1 MGHDK and CDR2 SYGVNS come from the germline V gene.